A single sample is the source of the 20 T cell receptor beta chains below, sequenced in a study of shared clonotypes between healthy human individuals (dated by TCRdb to about 2020). The library came from the immunoSEQ multiplex PCR assay. TCRdb limited this immuneACCESS table to in-frame rearrangements with V and J called. A share of clones is missing; checked studies link under half to unresolved V genes, and the rest is unexplained. The sample yields around 700,000 clones; around two thirds were counted once. 1.7% of the sample is held by the ten biggest clonotypes. Sequenced sample: memory CD4+ T cells sorted from blood. The sample's cell subset or site label is to be understood as: CD45RA-negative fraction. The receptors were gathered from a woman between 25 and 40 years old in good health.

The V call is TRBV2, the J call TRBJ2-2; D is possibly TRBD1 or TRBD2 (5 bases each). V lost 6 bases, J lost 5 bases, and 19 bases lay in between. Germline V gene sequence: CDR1 SNHLY, CDR2 FYNNEI. The CDR3 covers 16 residues. CDR3 DNA sequence: TGTGCCAGCAGGGCTACTGGGAGCGAGGGGACCGGGGAGCTGTTTTTT. Translating it yields CASRATGSEGTGELFF.

This clone was seen only a few times. V is TRBV19 and J is TRBJ2-7; D might be TRBD2 (8 bases). From germline, CDR1 is LNHDA and CDR2 SQIVND (reference sequence). V lost 7 bases and J lost 6, with 22 bases in between. This CDR3 comprises 15 residues. The CDR3 bases are TGTGCCAGTACCTCGACAGGGAGCGGGAGTTCCGAGCAGTACTTC. Translation: CASTSTGSGSSEQYF.

This clone was observed a handful of times. This rearrangement joins TRBV5-1 to TRBJ2-7, with TRBD2 as a possible D gene (6 bases). V lost 4 bases and J 1 base, leaving 12 bases between the germline ends. The germline V gene encodes CDR1 SGHRS and CDR2 YFSETQ. The CDR3 length is 14 residues. CDR3 nucleotide sequence: TGCGCCAGCAGCGGAGGCGGGAAGTCCTACGAGCAGTACTTC. Protein sequence: CASSGGGKSYEQYF.

The chain is built from TRBV5-8 and TRBJ1-5, with D unresolved. CDR1 SGHTS and CDR2 YDEGEE come from the germline V gene. CDR3 size: 15 residues. Trimming cost V 0 bases and J 2 bases, with 9 bases left between them. CDR3 DNA: TGTGCCAGCAGCTTGGTAGGGCTGGGCAATCAGCCCCAGCATTTT. This gives the protein CASSLVGLGNQPQHF.

J is TRBJ2-7 and V is TRBV7-8; 8 nucleotides align to TRBD2. V dropped 3 bases and J dropped 6; count of bases not matched to a gene: 4. CDR1 and CDR2 from the germline V gene are SGHVS and FQNEAQ. The length of the CDR3 is 13 residues. The DNA of the CDR3 is TGTGCCAGCAGCTTCGGGGGGGCTCCCGAGCAGTACTTC. It translates to CASSFGGAPEQYF.

This clone was recorded a few times. The DNA is left out, because the CDR3 cannot be placed on it with certainty; the CDR3 is given as TCRdb lists it. V is TRBV21-1 and J is TRBJ2-3; the table's D call, TRBD1, has no DNA check behind it. TRBV21-1 is a documented pseudogene. 18 amino acids form the CDR3, both terminal residues included. CDR3: CASSKVGFGTGFTDTQYF.

CDR3 nucleotides: TGCGCCAGCAGCTTGGAGCTAGCGGATTACTACAATGAGCAGTTCTTC. It is translated as CASSLELADYYNEQFF. The chain carries TRBV5-1 and TRBJ2-1; 7 nucleotides match TRBD2. J was trimmed by 3 bases and V by 0 bases; bases with no gene match: 6. Germline CDR1 SGHRS, CDR2 YFSETQ. The length of the CDR3 is 16 residues.

This rearrangement joins TRBV13 to TRBJ2-7; 7 nucleotides agree with TRBD1. The CDR3 has 14 amino acids. Germline V gene sequence: CDR1 PRHDT, CDR2 FYEKMQ (reference sequence). V lost 5 bases to trimming and J lost 3 bases; unmatched junction nucleotides: 7. DNA for the CDR3: TGTGCCAGCAGCACCCGGACAGGCCGCTACGAGCAGTACTTC. Encoded protein: CASSTRTGRYEQYF.

This sequence joins TRBV5-1 and TRBJ1-2, with 8 bases matching TRBD1. The CDR3 covers 15 residues. Trimming removed 3 bases from V and 0 bases from J; junction bases left unmatched: 4. Germline values: CDR1 SGHRS, CDR2 YFSETQ. The chain's CDR3 is CASSSGTGPNYGYTF. CDR3 in DNA: TGCGCCAGCAGCTCCGGGACAGGACCTAACTATGGCTACACCTTC.

This chain joins TRBV7-8 and TRBJ2-7; 11 bases align to TRBD2. With V trimmed by 5 bases and J by 7 bases, 10 bases remained unmatched. Looked up from germline, CDR1 is SGHVS and CDR2 is FQNEAQ. CDR3 length equals 15 residues. This CDR3 reads CASSVTSGTWGEQYF. The CDR3 region has the DNA TGTGCCAGCAGCGTGACTAGCGGGACTTGGGGGGAGCAGTACTTC.

V is TRBV19 and J is TRBJ2-2; 9 nucleotides agree with TRBD2. The length of the CDR3 is 17 residues. Trimming removed 1 base from V and 5 bases from J; junction bases left unmatched: 8. Per germline, CDR1 LNHDA and CDR2 SQIVND (reference sequence). The CDR3 nucleotides are TGTGCCAGTAGTATAGTCAGTAGCGGGAGCGGGACCGGGGAGCTGTTTTTT. Encoded protein: CASSIVSSGSGTGELFF. The full variable domain, with the rest looked up from reference TRBV19 and TRBJ2-2, is DGGITQSPKYLFRKEGQNVTLSCEQNLNHDAMYWYRQDPGQGLRLIYYSQIVNDFQKGDIAEGYSVSREKKESFPLTVTSAQKNPTAFYLCASSIVSSGSGTGELFFGEGSRLTVL.

The V and J genes are TRBV7-7 and TRBJ2-1; either TRBD1 or TRBD2 may fit D (6 bases each). Per the germline V gene, CDR1 is SSHAT and CDR2 is FNYEAQ (reference sequence). There are 16 residues in the CDR3. The V and J ends lost 6 bases and 5 bases respectively, with 20 bases between them. The CDR3 sequence: CASSTAGTGANNEQFF. The DNA for the CDR3 is TGTGCCAGCAGTACCGCTGGGACGGGGGCCAACAATGAGCAGTTCTTC.

DNA of the CDR3: TGTGCCAGCAGTTACTCGATGGGGGCGGGCAATCAGCCCCAGCATTTT. Its translation is CASSYSMGAGNQPQHF. The rearrangement joins TRBV6-6 to TRBJ1-5, with D possibly being TRBD1 (6 bases). V gave up 0 bases and J gave up 2 bases, with 11 bases separating them. CDR1 and CDR2 from the germline V gene are MNHNY and SVGAGI (reference sequence). This CDR3 comprises 16 residues.

This rearrangement joins TRBV10-1 to TRBJ2-7; 7 nucleotides match TRBD2. Trimming removed 4 bases from V and 0 bases from J; junction bases left unmatched: 0. The germline gives CDR1 WNHNN, CDR2 SYGVQD (reference sequence). This CDR3 has 13 amino acids. The CDR3 loop is CASSGGSSYEQYF. The CDR3 coding sequence is TGCGCCAGCAGTGGCGGGAGCTCCTACGAGCAGTACTTC.

The V and J genes are TRBV11-1 and TRBJ2-5; 7 nucleotides match TRBD1. The CDR3 is made up of 12 amino acids. V lost 4 bases to trimming and J lost 13 bases; unmatched junction nucleotides: 9. Per germline, CDR1 SGHAT and CDR2 FQDESV (reference sequence). In DNA form, the CDR3 reads TGTGCCAGCAGCTGGGAGAGGGGGCAGATGTACTTC. This encodes CASSWERGQMYF.

J is TRBJ2-3 and V is TRBV7-2; D perhaps matches TRBD1 (5 bases). V gave up 5 bases and J gave up 3 bases, with 15 bases separating them. The CDR3 runs 15 residues. Germline CDR1 reads SGHTA; CDR2 reads FQGNSA. The CDR3 region is CASSTGHPGTDTQYF. In DNA, the CDR3 is TGTGCCAGCAGCACTGGACACCCTGGGACAGATACGCAGTATTTT.

This clone has only a few counts. V usage is TRBV25-1 and J usage is TRBJ1-4, with D uncertain. V lost 4 bases to trimming and J lost 3 bases, with 18 bases between them. The CDR3 contains 17 residues. Germline V gene lookup returns CDR1 MGHDK and CDR2 SYGVNS. DNA of the CDR3: TGTGCCAGCAGTGGATGGGCGGGTCTGGGGTCTAATGAAAAACTGTTTTTT. Its protein is CASSGWAGLGSNEKLFF.

This clone has only a few counts. The J gene is TRBJ1-4, the V gene TRBV30, with TRBD1 identical over 9 bases. Trimming took 3 bases from V and 8 from J; bases not matched to a gene: 10. The CDR3 is made up of 15 amino acids. Germline V lookup: CDR1 GTSNPN, CDR2 SVGIG (reference sequence). The CDR3 bases are TGTGCCTGGAGCCGCTGGGACAGGGTAAACGAAAAACTGTTTTTT. Its translation is CAWSRWDRVNEKLFF.

The chain carries TRBV11-2 and TRBJ2-1; 8 nucleotides agree with TRBD2. Unmatched junction bases numbered 6, after V lost 1 base and J lost 1 base. Germline V gene lookup returns CDR1 SGHAT and CDR2 FQNNGV. The CDR3 covers 17 residues. The CDR3 DNA sequence: TGTGCCAGCAGCTTAGGGGGGTCGGGAGGGTCCTACAATGAGCAGTTCTTC. Translated, it gives CASSLGGSGGSYNEQFF. Full variable domain (rest looked up from reference TRBV11-2 and TRBJ2-1): EAGVAQSPRYKIIEKRQSVAFWCNPISGHATLYWYQQILGQGPKLLIQFQNNGVVDDSQLPKDRFSAERLKGVDSTLKIQPAKLEDSAVYLCASSLGGSGGSYNEQFFGPGTRLTVL.

The chain links TRBV7-2 to TRBJ2-2, with TRBD2 as a possible D gene (6 bases). The length of the CDR3 is 17 residues. CDR1 is SGHTA, CDR2 FQGNSA, per germline. Trimming stripped 6 bases from V and 0 bases from J, with 17 bases between. CDR3 in DNA: TGTGCCAGCAGAAAAACACGGGGGTCCGCGAACACCGGGGAGCTGTTTTTT. Translated, it gives CASRKTRGSANTGELFF.